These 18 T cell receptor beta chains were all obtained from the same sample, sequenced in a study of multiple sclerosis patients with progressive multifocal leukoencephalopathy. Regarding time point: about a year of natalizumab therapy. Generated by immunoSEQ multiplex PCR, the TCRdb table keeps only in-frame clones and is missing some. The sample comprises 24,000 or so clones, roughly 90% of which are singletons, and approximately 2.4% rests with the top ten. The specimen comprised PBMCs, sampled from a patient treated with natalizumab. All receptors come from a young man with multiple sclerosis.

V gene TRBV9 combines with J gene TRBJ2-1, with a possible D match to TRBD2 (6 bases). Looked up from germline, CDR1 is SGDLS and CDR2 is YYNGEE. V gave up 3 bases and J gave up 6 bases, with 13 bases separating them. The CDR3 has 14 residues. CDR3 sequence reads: CASSAAGIRNEQFF. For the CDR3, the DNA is TGTGCCAGCAGCGCCGCGGGAATCCGCAATGAGCAGTTCTTC.

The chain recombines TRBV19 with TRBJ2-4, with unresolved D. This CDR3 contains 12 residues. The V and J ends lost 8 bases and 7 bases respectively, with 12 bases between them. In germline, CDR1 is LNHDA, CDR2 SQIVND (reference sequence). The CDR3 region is CASSQGGNIQYF. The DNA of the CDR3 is TGTGCCAGTTCCCAAGGTGGGAACATTCAGTACTTC.

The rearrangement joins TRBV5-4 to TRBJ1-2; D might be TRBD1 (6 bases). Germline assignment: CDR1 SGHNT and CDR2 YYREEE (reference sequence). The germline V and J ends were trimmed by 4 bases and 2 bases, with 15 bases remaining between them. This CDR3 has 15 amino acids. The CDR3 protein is CASSLGGLINYGYTF. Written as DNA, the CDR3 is TGTGCCAGCAGCCTAGGGGGACTGATCAACTATGGCTACACCTTC.

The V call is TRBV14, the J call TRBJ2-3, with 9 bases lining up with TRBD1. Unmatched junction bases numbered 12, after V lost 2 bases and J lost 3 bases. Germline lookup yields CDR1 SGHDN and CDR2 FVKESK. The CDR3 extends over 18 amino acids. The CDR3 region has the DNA TGTGCCAGCAGCCAATTTTCGGCACAGGGGGCCTCTACAGATACGCAGTATTTT. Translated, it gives CASSQFSAQGASTDTQYF.

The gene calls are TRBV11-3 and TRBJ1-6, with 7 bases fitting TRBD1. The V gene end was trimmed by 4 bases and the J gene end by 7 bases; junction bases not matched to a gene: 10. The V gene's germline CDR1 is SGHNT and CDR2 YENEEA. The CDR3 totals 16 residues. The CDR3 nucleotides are TGTGCCAGCAGCTCACGGACAGGTCATCGAAATTCACCCCTCCACTTT. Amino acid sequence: CASSSRTGHRNSPLHF.

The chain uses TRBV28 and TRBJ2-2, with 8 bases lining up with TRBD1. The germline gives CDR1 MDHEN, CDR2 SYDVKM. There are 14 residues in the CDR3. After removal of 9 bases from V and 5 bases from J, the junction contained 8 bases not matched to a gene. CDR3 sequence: CASSTGVLTGELFF. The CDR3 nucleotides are TGTGCCAGTTCGACAGGGGTCCTTACCGGGGAGCTGTTTTTT.

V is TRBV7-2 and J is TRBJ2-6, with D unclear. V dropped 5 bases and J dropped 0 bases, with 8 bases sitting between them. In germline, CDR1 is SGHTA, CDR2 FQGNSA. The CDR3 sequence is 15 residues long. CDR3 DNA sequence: TGTGCCAGCAGCCCCATGGCCTCTGGGGCCAACGTCCTGACTTTC. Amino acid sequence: CASSPMASGANVLTF.

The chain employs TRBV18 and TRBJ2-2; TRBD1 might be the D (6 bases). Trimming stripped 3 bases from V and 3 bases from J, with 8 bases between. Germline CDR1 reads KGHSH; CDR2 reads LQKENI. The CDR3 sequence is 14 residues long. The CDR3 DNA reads TGTGCCAGCTCACCGGGACACGACACCGGGGAGCTGTTTTTT. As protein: CASSPGHDTGELFF.

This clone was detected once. The CDR3 DNA reads TGTGCCAGCAGTGGAGCAGCGAGATACTATGGCTACACCTTC. Translation: CASSGAARYYGYTF. V gene TRBV6-1 combines with J gene TRBJ1-2; D not resolved. Germline V lookup: CDR1 MNHNS, CDR2 SASEGT. V lost 4 bases, J lost 3 bases, and 12 bases lay in between. The length of the CDR3 is 14 residues.

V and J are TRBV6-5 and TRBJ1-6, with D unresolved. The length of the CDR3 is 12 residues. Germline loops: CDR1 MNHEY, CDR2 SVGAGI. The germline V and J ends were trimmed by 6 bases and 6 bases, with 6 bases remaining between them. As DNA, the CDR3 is TGTGCCAGCAGACGGACTAATTCACCCCTCCACTTT. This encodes CASRRTNSPLHF.

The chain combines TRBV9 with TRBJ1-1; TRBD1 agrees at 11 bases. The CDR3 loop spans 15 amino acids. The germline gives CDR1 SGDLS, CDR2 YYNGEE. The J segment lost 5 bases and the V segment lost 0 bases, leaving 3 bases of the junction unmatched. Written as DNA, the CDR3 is TGTGCCAGCAGCGTAGGAGGACAGGGGGCAACTGAAGCTTTCTTT. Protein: CASSVGGQGATEAFF. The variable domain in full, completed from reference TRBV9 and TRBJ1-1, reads DSGVTQTPKHLITATGQRVTLRCSPRSGDLSVYWYQQSLDQGLQFLIQYYNGEERAKGNILERFSAQQFPDLHSELNLSSLELGDSALYFCASSVGGQGATEAFFGQGTRLTVV.

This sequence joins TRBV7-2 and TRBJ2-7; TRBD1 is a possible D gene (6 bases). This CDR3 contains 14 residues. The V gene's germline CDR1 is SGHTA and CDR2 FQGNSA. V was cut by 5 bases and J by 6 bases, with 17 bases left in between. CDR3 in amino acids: CASSPDRTLGEQYF. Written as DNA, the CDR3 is TGTGCCAGCAGCCCCGACAGGACTCTGGGCGAGCAGTACTTC. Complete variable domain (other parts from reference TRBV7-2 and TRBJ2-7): GAGVSQSPSNKVTEKGKDVELRCDPISGHTALYWYRQSLGQGLEFLIYFQGNSAPDKSGLPSDRFSAERTGGSVSTLTIQRTQQEDSAVYLCASSPDRTLGEQYFGPGTRLTVT.

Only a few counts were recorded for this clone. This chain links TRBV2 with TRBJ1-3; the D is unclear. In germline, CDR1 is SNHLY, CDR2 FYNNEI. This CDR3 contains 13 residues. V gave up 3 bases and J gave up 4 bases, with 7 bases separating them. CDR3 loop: CASSETRGNTIYF. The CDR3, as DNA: TGTGCCAGCAGTGAGACGAGAGGAAACACCATATATTTT.

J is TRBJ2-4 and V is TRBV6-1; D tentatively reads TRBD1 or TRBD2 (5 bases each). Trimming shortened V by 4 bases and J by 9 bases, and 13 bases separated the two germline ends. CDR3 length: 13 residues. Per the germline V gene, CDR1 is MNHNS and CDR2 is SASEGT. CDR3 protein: CASSVGPSGIQYF. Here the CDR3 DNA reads TGTGCCAGCAGTGTGGGACCAAGCGGCATTCAGTACTTC.

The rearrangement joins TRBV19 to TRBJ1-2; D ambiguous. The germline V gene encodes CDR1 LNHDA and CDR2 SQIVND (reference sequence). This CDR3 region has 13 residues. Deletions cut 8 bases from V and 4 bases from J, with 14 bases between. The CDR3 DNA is TGTGCCAGTTCACCGGGATCGTTCTATGGCTACACCTTC. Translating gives CASSPGSFYGYTF.

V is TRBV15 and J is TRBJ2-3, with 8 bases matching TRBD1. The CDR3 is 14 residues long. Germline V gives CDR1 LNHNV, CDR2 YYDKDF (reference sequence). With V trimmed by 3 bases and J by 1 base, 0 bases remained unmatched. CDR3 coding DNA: TGTGCCACCAGCAGGGGACAGGGCACAGATACGCAGTATTTT. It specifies CATSRGQGTDTQYF.

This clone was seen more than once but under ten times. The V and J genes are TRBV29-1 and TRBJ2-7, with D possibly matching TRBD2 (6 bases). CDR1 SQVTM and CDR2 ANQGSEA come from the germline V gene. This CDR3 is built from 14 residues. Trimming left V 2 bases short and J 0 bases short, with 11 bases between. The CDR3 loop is CSVEFGSGSYEQYF. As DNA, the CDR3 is TGCAGCGTTGAATTCGGGAGCGGCTCCTACGAGCAGTACTTC.

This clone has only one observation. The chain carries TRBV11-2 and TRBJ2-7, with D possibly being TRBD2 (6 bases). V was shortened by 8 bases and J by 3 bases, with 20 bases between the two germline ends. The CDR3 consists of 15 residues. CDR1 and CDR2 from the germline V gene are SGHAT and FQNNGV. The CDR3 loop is CASSFSPGLFYEQYF. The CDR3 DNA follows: TGTGCCAGCTCTTTCTCCCCGGGACTTTTCTACGAGCAGTACTTC.